Below are 9 T cell receptor beta chains sequenced from a single sample in a study of cytomegalovirus exposure and HLA in healthy donors (dated by TCRdb to the late 2010s). The library was built by means of the immunoSEQ multiplex PCR assay. The immuneACCESS repertoire file appears here via TCRdb, limited to in-frame rearrangements. These files lack a portion of the clones; in checked studies, under half of the deficit traces to unresolved V genes, and the cause of the others is not known. Across this sample there are some 170,000 clones, with more than 75% seen only once. The ten largest clones add up to roughly 1.5% of the sample. Material for sequencing was PBMCs. Every receptor here comes from a woman under 40 in good health and CMV-seronegative.

The chain employs TRBV5-1 and TRBJ2-7; tentatively, D is TRBD1 (6 bases). Trimming stripped 6 bases from V and 0 bases from J, with 10 bases between. The CDR3 totals 13 residues. Germline values: CDR1 SGHRS, CDR2 YFSETQ. In DNA form, the CDR3 reads TGCGCCAGCAAAACGGACAGCTCCTACGAGCAGTACTTC. As protein: CASKTDSSYEQYF.

This clone was seen a handful of times. The chain is built from TRBV11-2 and TRBJ1-1; 7 bases line up with TRBD1. The V segment lost 5 bases and the J segment 6 bases; nucleotides outside the gene matches: 9. The CDR3 extends over 14 amino acids. In germline, CDR1 is SGHAT, CDR2 FQNNGV. CDR3 DNA: TGTGCCAGCAGCACAGGGGCCGTGGTGGCTGAAGCTTTCTTT. Translated: CASSTGAVVAEAFF. The full variable domain, its missing parts supplied by reference TRBV11-2 and TRBJ1-1, is EAGVAQSPRYKIIEKRQSVAFWCNPISGHATLYWYQQILGQGPKLLIQFQNNGVVDDSQLPKDRFSAERLKGVDSTLKIQPAKLEDSAVYLCASSTGAVVAEAFFGQGTRLTVV.

The chain employs TRBV6-5 and TRBJ1-6; TRBD1 might be the D (5 bases). There are 14 residues in the CDR3. The V end lost 5 bases, the J end lost 7 bases, and 12 bases lay between the germline ends. Germline V gene sequence: CDR1 MNHEY, CDR2 SVGAGI. Written as DNA, the CDR3 is TGTGCCAGCAGTGGGGGAGGGTACAATTCACCCCTCCACTTT. Protein sequence: CASSGGGYNSPLHF.

The chain joins TRBV15 to TRBJ2-7; D might be TRBD1 (6 bases). With 6 bases removed from V and 0 bases from J, the gap between germline ends came to 9 bases. Germline V gene sequence: CDR1 LNHNV, CDR2 YYDKDF (reference sequence). The CDR3 has 13 residues. The CDR3 loop is CATRDRSSYEQYF. DNA for the CDR3: TGTGCCACCAGGGACAGAAGCTCCTACGAGCAGTACTTC.

J is TRBJ2-2 and V is TRBV6-1, with a possible D match to TRBD1 (5 bases). CDR1 and CDR2 from the germline V gene are MNHNS and SASEGT. Between the trimmed V and J ends, which lost 8 bases and 5 bases, there was a span of 12 bases. This CDR3 comprises 13 residues. The DNA of the CDR3 is TGTGCCAGCCCCGCAGGGCCTACCGGGGAGCTGTTTTTT. It is translated as CASPAGPTGELFF.

The chain combines TRBV5-1 with TRBJ2-1, with D possibly being TRBD2 (5 bases). The germline V and J ends were trimmed by 4 bases and 7 bases, with 9 bases remaining between them. Germline V gene lookup returns CDR1 SGHRS and CDR2 YFSETQ. The CDR3 runs 12 residues. The CDR3 protein is CASSRETNEQFF. The CDR3 DNA follows: TGCGCCAGCAGCCGGGAAACTAATGAGCAGTTCTTC.

The V call is TRBV11-2, the J call TRBJ2-1; 9 bases fit TRBD2. The CDR3 runs to 19 residues. Per germline, CDR1 SGHAT and CDR2 FQNNGV. Trimming removed 1 base from V and 4 bases from J; junction bases left unmatched: 14. CDR3 residues: CASSLANLQGGGAYNEQFF. The CDR3 DNA follows: TGTGCCAGCAGCTTAGCCAATCTTCAAGGCGGGGGGGCGTACAATGAGCAGTTCTTC.

The V call is TRBV4-1, the J call TRBJ2-1; 10 bases line up with TRBD2. The V and J ends lost 4 bases and 2 bases, in that order; junction bases with no gene match: 2. Per germline, CDR1 MGHRA and CDR2 YSYEKL. This CDR3 region has 15 residues. CDR3 coding DNA: TGCGCCAGCAGCCTCCTAGCGGGGGCCTACAATGAGCAGTTCTTC. Encoded protein: CASSLLAGAYNEQFF.

V and J are TRBV7-8 and TRBJ2-7; 12 bases map to TRBD2. Germline V CDR1 and CDR2: SGHVS, FQNEAQ. This CDR3 is built from 21 residues. The V segment lost 5 bases and the J segment 0 bases; nucleotides outside the gene matches: 20. CDR3 amino acids: CASSNPSPLAGGETHSYEQYF. The CDR3 region has the DNA TGTGCCAGCAGCAACCCATCCCCCCTAGCGGGGGGGGAAACCCACTCCTACGAGCAGTACTTC.